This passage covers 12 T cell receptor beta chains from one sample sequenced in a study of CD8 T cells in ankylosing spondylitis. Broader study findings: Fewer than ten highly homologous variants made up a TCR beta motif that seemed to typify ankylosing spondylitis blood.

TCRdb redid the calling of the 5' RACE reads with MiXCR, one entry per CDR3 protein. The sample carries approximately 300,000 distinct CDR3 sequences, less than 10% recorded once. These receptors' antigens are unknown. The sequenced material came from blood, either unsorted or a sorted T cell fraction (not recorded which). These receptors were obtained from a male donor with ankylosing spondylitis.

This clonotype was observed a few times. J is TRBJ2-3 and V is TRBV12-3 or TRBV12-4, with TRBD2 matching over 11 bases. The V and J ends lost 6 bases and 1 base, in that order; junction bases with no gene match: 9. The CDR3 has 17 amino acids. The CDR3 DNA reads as TGTGCCAGCAGCCCATCTGAACTAGCGGGAGGCACAGATACGCAGTATTTT. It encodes CASSPSELAGGTDTQYF.

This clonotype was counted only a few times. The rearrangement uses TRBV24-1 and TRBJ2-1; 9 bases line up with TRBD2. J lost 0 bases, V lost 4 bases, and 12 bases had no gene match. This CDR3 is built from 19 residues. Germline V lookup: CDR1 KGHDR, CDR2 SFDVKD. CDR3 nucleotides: TGTGCCACCAGTGACCCATGGGCGGGAGGGCCCGGCTCCTACAATGAGCAGTTCTTC. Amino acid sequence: CATSDPWAGGPGSYNEQFF.

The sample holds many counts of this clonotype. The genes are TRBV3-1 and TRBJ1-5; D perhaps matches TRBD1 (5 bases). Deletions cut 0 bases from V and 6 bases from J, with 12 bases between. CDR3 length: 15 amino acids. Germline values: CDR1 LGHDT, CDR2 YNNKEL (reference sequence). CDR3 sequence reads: CASSQDQGASQPQHF. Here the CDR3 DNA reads TGTGCCAGCAGCCAAGATCAAGGGGCAAGTCAGCCCCAGCATTTT.

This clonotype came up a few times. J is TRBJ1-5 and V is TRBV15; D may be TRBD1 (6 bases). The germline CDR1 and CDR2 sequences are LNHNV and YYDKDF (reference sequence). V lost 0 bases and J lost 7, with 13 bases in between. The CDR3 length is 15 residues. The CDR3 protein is CATSRDWGRGQPQHF. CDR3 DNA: TGTGCCACCAGCAGAGACTGGGGCAGGGGACAGCCCCAGCATTTT. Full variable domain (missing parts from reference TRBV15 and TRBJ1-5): DAMVIQNPRYQVTQFGKPVTLSCSQTLNHNVMYWYQQKSSQAPKLLFHYYDKDFNNEADTPDNFQSRRPNTSFCFLDIRSPGLGDTAMYLCATSRDWGRGQPQHFGDGTRLSIL.

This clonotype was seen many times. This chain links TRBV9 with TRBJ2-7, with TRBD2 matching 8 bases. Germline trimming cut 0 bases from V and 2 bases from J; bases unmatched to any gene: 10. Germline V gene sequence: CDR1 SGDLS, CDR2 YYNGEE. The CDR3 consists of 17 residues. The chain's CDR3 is CASSVERGVAGTYEQYF. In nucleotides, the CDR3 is TGTGCCAGCAGCGTAGAAAGGGGAGTAGCGGGAACCTACGAGCAGTACTTC. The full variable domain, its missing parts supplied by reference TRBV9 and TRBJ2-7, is DSGVTQTPKHLITATGQRVTLRCSPRSGDLSVYWYQQSLDQGLQFLIQYYNGEERAKGNILERFSAQQFPDLHSELNLSSLELGDSALYFCASSVERGVAGTYEQYFGPGTRLTVT.

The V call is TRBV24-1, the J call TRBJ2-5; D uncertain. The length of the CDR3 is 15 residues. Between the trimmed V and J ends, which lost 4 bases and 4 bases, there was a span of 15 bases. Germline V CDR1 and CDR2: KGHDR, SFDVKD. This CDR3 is CATSDPDHPAETQYF. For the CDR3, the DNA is TGTGCCACCAGTGACCCGGATCACCCTGCAGAGACCCAGTACTTC.

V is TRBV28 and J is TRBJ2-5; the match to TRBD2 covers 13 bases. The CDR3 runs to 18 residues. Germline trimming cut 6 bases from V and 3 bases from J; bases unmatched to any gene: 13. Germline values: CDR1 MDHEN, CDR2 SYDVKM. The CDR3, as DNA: TGTGCCAGCAGAACACTACTACCGGGACTAGCGGGAAAAGAGACCCAGTACTTC. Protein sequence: CASRTLLPGLAGKETQYF.

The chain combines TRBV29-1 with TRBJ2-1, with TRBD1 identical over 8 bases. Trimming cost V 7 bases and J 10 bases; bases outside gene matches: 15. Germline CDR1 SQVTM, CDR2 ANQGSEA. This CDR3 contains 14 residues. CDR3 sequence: CSADPTGQGGEQFF. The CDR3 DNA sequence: TGCAGCGCCGACCCAACTGGACAGGGTGGCGAGCAGTTCTTC.

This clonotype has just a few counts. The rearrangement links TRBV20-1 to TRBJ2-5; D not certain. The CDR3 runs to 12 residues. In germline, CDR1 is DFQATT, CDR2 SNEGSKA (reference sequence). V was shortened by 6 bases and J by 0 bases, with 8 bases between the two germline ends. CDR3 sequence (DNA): TGCAGTGCGGAGCGCGACCAAGAGACCCAGTACTTC. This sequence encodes CSAERDQETQYF.

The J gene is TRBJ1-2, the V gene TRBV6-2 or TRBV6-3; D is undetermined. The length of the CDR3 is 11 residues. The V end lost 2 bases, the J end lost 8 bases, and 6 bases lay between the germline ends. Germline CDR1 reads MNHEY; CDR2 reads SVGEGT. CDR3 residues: CASSYLGGYTF. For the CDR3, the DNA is TGTGCCAGCAGTTACCTCGGGGGCTACACCTTC.

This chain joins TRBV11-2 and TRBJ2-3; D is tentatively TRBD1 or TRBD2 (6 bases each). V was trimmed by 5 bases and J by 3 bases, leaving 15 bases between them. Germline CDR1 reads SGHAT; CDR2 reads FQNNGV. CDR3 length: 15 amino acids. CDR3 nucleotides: TGTGCCAGCAGCCCAGATGGGGGGCGGACAGATACGCAGTATTTT. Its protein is CASSPDGGRTDTQYF.

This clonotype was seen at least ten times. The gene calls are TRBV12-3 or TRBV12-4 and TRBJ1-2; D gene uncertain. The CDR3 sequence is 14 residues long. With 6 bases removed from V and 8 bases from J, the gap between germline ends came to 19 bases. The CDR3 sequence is CASSPETDLGGYTF. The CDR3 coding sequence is TGTGCCAGCAGCCCTGAAACAGATCTGGGCGGCTACACCTTC.